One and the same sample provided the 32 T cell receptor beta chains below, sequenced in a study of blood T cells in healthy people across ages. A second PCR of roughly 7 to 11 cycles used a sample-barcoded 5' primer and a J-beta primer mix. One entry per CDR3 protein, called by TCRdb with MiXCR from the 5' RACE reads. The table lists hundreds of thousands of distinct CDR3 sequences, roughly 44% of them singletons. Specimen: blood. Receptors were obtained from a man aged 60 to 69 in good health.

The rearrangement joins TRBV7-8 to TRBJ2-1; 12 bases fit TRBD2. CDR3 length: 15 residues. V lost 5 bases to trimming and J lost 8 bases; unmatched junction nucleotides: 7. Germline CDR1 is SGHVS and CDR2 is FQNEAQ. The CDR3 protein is CASSLRTSGADEQFF. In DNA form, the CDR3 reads TGTGCCAGCAGCCTGAGGACTAGCGGGGCGGATGAGCAGTTCTTC.

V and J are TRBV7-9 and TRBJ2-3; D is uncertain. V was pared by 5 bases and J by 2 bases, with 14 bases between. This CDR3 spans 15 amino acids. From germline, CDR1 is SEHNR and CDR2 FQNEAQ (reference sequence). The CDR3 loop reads CASSDTPSATDTQYF. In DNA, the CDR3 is TGTGCCAGCAGCGATACCCCCTCAGCCACAGATACGCAGTATTTT.

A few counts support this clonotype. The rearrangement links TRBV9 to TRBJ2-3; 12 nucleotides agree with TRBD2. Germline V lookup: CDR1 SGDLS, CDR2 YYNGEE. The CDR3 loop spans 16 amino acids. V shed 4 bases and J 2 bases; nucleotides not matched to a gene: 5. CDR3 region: CASSPLAGGNTDTQYF. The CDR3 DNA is TGTGCCAGCAGCCCGCTAGCGGGGGGGAACACAGATACGCAGTATTTT.

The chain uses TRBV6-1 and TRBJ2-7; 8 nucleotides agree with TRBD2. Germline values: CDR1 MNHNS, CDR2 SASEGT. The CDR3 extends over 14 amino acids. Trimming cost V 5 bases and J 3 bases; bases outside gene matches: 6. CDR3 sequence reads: CASSFGGGHYEQYF. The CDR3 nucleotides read TGTGCCAGCAGTTTCGGCGGGGGGCACTACGAGCAGTACTTC.

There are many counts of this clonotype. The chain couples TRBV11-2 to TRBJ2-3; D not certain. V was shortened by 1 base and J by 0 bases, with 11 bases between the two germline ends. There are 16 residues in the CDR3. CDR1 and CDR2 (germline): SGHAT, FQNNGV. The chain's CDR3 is CASSLVWGSSTDTQYF. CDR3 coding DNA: TGTGCCAGCAGCTTAGTGTGGGGATCTAGCACAGATACGCAGTATTTT.

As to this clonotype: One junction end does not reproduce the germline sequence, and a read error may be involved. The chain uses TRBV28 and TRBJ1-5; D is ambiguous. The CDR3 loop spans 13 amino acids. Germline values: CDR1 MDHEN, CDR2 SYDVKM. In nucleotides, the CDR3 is TGTGCCGGCAGTGCAGACGGCAATCAGCCCCAGCATTTT. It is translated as CAGSADGNQPQHF.

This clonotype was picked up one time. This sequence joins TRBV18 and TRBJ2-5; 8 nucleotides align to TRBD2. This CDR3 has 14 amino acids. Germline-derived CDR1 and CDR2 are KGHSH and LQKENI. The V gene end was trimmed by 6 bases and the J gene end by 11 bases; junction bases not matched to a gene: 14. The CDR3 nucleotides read TGTGCCAGCTCTCAGGGGACACCCCAGCGGGAGCAGTACTTC. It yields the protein CASSQGTPQREQYF.

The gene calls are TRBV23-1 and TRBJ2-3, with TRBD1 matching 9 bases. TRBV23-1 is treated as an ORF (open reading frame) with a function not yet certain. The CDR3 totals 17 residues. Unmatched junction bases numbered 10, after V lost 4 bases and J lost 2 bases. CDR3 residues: CASSPMARQGVTDTQYF. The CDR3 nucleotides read TGCGCCAGCAGTCCTATGGCTCGACAGGGGGTCACAGATACGCAGTATTTT.

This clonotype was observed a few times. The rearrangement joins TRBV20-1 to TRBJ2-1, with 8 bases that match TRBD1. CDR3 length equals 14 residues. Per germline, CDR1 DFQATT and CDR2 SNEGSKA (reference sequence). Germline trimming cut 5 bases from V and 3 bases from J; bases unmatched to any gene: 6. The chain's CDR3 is CSAPRQGFYNEQFF. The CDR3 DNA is TGCAGTGCTCCGCGACAGGGGTTCTACAATGAGCAGTTCTTC.

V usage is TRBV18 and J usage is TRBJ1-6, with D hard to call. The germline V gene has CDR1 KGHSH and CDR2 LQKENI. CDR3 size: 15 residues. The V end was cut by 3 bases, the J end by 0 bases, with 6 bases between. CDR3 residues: CASSPDPSYNSPLHF. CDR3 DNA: TGTGCCAGCTCACCGGATCCCTCCTATAATTCACCCCTCCACTTT.

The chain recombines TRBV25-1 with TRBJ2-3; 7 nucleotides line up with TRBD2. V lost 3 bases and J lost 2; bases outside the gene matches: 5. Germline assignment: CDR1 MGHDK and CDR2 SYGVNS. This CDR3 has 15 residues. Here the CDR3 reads CASSDRRDYTDTQYF. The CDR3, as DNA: TGTGCCAGCAGTGATCGAAGGGACTACACAGATACGCAGTATTTT. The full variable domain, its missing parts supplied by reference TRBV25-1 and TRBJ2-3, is EADIYQTPRYLVIGTGKKITLECSQTMGHDKMYWYQQDPGMELHLIHYSYGVNSTEKGDLSSESTVSRIRTEHFPLTLESARPSHTSQYLCASSDRRDYTDTQYFGPGTRLTVL.

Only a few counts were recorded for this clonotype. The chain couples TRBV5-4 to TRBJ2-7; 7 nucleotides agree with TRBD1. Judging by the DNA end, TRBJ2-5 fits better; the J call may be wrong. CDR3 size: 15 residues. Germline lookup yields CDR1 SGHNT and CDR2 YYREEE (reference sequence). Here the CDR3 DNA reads TGTGCCAGCAGCCAGAGACAGGGCTCTCATGAGACCCAGTACTTC. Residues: CASSQRQGSHETQYF.

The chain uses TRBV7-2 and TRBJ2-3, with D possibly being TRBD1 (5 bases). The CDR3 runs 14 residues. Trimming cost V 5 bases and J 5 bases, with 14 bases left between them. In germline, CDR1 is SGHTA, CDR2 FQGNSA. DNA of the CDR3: TGTGCCAGCAGCCCACAGGCTTTGGGAGATACGCAGTATTTT. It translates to CASSPQALGDTQYF.

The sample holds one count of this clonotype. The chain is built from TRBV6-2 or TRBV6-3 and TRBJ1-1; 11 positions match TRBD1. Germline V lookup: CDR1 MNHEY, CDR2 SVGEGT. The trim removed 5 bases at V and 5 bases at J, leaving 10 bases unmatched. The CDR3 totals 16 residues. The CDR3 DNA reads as TGTGCCAGCAGTCCGGGACAGGGGGTCGTTGGAACTGAAGCTTTCTTT. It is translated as CASSPGQGVVGTEAFF.

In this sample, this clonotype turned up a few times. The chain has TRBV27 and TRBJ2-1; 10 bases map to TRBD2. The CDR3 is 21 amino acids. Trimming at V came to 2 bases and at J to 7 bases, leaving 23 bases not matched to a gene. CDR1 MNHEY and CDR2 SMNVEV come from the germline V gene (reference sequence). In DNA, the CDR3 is TGTGCCAGCAGTTTAGGGGCTAGCGGGGGACCACTCTCGGGGTTTATGAATGAGCAGTTCTTC. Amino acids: CASSLGASGGPLSGFMNEQFF.

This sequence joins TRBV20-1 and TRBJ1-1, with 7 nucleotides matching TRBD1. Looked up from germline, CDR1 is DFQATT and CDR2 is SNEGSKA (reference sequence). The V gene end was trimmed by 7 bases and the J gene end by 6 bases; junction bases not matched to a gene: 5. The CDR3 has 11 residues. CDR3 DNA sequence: TGCAGTGTGACTCAGGGGGCTGAAGCTTTCTTT. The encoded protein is CSVTQGAEAFF.

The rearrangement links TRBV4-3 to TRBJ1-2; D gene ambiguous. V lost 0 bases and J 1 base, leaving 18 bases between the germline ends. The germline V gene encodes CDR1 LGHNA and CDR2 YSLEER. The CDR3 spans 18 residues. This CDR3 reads CASSQDLIGSSFNYGYTF. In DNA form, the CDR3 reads TGCGCCAGCAGCCAAGACCTCATTGGATCCTCGTTTAACTATGGCTACACCTTC.

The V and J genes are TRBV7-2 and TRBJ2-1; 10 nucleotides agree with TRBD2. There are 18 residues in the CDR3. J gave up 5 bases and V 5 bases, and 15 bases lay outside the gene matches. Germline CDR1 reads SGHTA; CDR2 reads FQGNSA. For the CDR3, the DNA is TGTGCCAGCAGCGAGTTTCTAGCGGGGGAGCTGTTGGACAATGAGCAGTTCTTC. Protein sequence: CASSEFLAGELLDNEQFF.

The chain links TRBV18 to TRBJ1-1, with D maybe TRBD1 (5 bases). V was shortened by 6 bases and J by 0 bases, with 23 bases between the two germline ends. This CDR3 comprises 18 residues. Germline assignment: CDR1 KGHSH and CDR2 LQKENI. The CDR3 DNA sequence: TGTGCCAGCTCCCCGACCTTCGGGACGGGGTTCATGAACACTGAAGCTTTCTTT. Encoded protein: CASSPTFGTGFMNTEAFF.

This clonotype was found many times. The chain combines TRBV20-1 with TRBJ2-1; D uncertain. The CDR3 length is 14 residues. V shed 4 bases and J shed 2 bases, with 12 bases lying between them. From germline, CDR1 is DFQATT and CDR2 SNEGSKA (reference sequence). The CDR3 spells CSATSQYPYNEQFF. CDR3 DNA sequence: TGCAGTGCTACCTCACAATACCCCTACAATGAGCAGTTCTTC.

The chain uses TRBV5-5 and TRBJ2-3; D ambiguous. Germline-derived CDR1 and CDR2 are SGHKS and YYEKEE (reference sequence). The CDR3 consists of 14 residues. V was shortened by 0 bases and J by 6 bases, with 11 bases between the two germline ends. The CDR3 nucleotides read TGTGCCAGCAGCTTGGTAGTATCACGGGATACGCAGTATTTT. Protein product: CASSLVVSRDTQYF.

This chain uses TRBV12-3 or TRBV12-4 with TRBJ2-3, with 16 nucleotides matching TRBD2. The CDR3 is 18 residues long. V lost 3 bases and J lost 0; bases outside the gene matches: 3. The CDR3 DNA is TGTGCCAGCAGTTTGGAGGGACTAGCGGGGGGGAGCACAGATACGCAGTATTTT. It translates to CASSLEGLAGGSTDTQYF.

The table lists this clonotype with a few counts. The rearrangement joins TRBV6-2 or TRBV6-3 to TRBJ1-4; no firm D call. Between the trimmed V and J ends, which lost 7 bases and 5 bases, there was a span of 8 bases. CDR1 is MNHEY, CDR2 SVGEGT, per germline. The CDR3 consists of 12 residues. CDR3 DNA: TGTGCCAGCACCTCTCGCAATGAAAAACTGTTTTTT. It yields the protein CASTSRNEKLFF.

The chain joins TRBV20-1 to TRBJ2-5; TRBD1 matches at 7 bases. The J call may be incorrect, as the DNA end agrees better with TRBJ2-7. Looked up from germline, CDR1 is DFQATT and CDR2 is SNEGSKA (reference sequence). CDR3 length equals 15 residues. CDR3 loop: CSVKDASYRGGEQYF. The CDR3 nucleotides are TGCAGTGTTAAGGACGCGTCGTACAGGGGTGGCGAGCAGTACTTC.

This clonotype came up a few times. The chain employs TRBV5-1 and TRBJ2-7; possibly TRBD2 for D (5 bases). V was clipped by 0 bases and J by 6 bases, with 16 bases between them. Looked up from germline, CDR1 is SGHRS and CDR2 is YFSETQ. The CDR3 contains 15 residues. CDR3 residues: CASSLGATRGGEQYF. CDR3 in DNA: TGCGCCAGCAGCTTGGGGGCAACACGGGGTGGCGAGCAGTACTTC.

The CDR3 DNA reads as TGCAGTGCCAAACCTCGAGAGACCCAGTACTTC. This gives the protein CSAKPRETQYF. The J gene is TRBJ2-5, the V gene TRBV20-1; the D is unclear. The CDR3 runs to 11 residues. Trimming stripped 6 bases from V and 4 bases from J, with 9 bases between. Germline-derived CDR1 and CDR2 are DFQATT and SNEGSKA (reference sequence).

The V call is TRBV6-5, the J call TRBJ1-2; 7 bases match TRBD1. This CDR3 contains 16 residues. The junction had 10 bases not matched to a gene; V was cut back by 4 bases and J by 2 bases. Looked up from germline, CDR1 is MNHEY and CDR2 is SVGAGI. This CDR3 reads CASSSSPGQLNYGYTF. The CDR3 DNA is TGTGCCAGCAGTTCCTCCCCGGGACAGTTGAACTATGGCTACACCTTC.

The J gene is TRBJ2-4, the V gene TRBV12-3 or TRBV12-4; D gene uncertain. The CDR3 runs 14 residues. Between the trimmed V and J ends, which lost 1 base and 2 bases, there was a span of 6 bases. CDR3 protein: CASSLGVTKNIQYF. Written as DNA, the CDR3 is TGTGCCAGCAGTTTAGGGGTGACCAAAAACATTCAGTACTTC.

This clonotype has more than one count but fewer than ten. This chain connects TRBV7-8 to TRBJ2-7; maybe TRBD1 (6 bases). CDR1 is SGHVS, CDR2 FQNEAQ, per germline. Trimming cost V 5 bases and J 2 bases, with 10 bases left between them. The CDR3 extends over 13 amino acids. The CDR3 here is CASSHNRAYEQYF. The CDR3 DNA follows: TGTGCCAGCAGCCATAACAGGGCCTACGAGCAGTACTTC.

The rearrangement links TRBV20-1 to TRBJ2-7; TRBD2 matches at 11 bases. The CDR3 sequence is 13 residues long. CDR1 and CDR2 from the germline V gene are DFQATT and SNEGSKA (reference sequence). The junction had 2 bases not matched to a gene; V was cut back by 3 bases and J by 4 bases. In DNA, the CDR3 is TGCAGTGCTAGTAGCGGGGGGGTTTACGAGCAGTACTTC. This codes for CSASSGGVYEQYF.

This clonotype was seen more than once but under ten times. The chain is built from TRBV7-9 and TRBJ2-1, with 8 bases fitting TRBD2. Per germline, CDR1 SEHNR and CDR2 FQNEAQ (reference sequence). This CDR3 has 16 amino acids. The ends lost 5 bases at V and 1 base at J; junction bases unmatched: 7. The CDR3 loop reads CASSLGLAGSYNEQFF. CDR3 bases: TGTGCCAGCAGCCTTGGACTAGCTGGATCCTACAATGAGCAGTTCTTC.

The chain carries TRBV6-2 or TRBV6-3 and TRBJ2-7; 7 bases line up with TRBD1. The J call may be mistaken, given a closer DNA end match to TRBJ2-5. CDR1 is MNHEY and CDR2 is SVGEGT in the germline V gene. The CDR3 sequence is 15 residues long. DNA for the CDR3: TGTGCCAGCAGTTACAGCCCCGACAGGGTCGAGACCCAGTACTTC. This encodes CASSYSPDRVETQYF.